The 13 T cell receptor beta chains in this list originate from one sample, sequenced in a study of cytomegalovirus exposure and HLA in healthy donors. Primers: 60 Vbeta forward and 13 Jbeta reverse. Libraries were prepared by immunoSEQ multiplex PCR; TCRdb keeps only in-frame clonotypes and omits some of them. The repertoire holds about 130,000 clones, 70% to 80% seen once, with 2.6% in the top ten. Sequencing was performed on PBMCs. These receptors were taken from an older woman in good health and CMV-seropositive.

The rearrangement joins TRBV12-1 to TRBJ2-7; the table's D call of TRBD2 was not tested on the DNA. TRBV12-1 is marked as a pseudogene. The CDR3 totals 15 residues. The CDR3 bases are TGTGCCAGCAGCTTATGGACTAGCGGGGTGTACGAGCAGTACTTC. This codes for CASSLWTSGVYEQYF.

This clone has more than one count but fewer than ten. This chain joins TRBV6-5 and TRBJ2-7, with unresolved D. Germline values: CDR1 MNHEY, CDR2 SVGAGI. The CDR3 has 12 amino acids. Trimming cost V 6 bases and J 1 base, with 7 bases left between them. In DNA, the CDR3 is TGTGCCAGCAGGAGATCTTCCTACGAGCAGTACTTC. Amino acid sequence: CASRRSSYEQYF.

This sequence joins TRBV19 and TRBJ1-1, with 8 bases matching TRBD1. The J segment lost 6 bases and the V segment lost 5 bases, leaving 8 bases of the junction unmatched. CDR1 LNHDA and CDR2 SQIVND come from the germline V gene (reference sequence). The CDR3 is 14 residues long. The CDR3: CASSLGQGRAEAFF. DNA for the CDR3: TGTGCCAGTAGTTTAGGACAGGGTCGCGCTGAAGCTTTCTTT.

This chain connects TRBV9 to TRBJ2-3; D remains unclear. Germline assignment: CDR1 SGDLS and CDR2 YYNGEE. This CDR3 region has 13 residues. The V and J ends lost 4 bases and 4 bases respectively, with 10 bases between them. As DNA, the CDR3 is TGTGCCAGCAGCCGTAGTAGTCCAGATACGCAGTATTTT. Protein sequence: CASSRSSPDTQYF.

J is TRBJ2-2 and V is TRBV15, with 7 nucleotides matching TRBD1. Germline CDR1 reads LNHNV; CDR2 reads YYDKDF (reference sequence). V was pared by 2 bases and J by 4 bases, with 4 bases of the junction left unmatched. This CDR3 spans 15 amino acids. CDR3 in amino acids: CATSRLQGTTGELFF. CDR3 bases: TGTGCCACCAGCAGATTACAGGGGACCACCGGGGAGCTGTTTTTT.

The chain joins TRBV6-6 to TRBJ2-3, with 10 positions matching TRBD2. The CDR3 is 13 amino acids. V lost 8 bases and J lost 6; bases outside the gene matches: 5. Per germline, CDR1 MNHNY and CDR2 SVGAGI (reference sequence). DNA of the CDR3: TGTGCCAGCGCCGGGACTAGCGTGGATACGCAGTATTTT. Translation: CASAGTSVDTQYF.

The CDR3 loop reads CASSLTPPGFSTDTQYF. DNA for the CDR3: TGTGCCAGCAGCTTAACCCCCCCAGGGTTTAGCACAGATACGCAGTATTTT. The chain carries TRBV7-3 and TRBJ2-3, with D tentatively TRBD1 (5 bases). Looked up from germline, CDR1 is SGHTA and CDR2 is FQGTGA. This CDR3 contains 17 residues. The ends were cut back, 0 bases at V and 0 bases at J, with 13 bases in the middle.

The chain carries TRBV10-3 and TRBJ1-1; the D is unclear. CDR1 is ENHRY, CDR2 SYGVKD, per germline. The CDR3 extends over 15 amino acids. V was shortened by 8 bases and J by 4 bases, with 20 bases between the two germline ends. CDR3 nucleotides: TGTGCCATCGGTGGTGGGGAGACGCGTAGCACTGAAGCTTTCTTT. Translated, it gives CAIGGGETRSTEAFF.

This clone was seen once. The genes are TRBV9 and TRBJ2-5; 8 bases are a match to TRBD2. The DNA end is a closer match to TRBJ2-7, so the J assignment may be wrong. Germline values: CDR1 SGDLS, CDR2 YYNGEE. The length of the CDR3 is 15 residues. The CDR3 region is CASSPPGGLAYEQYF. Here the CDR3 DNA reads TGTGCCAGCAGCCCGCCGGGGGGACTAGCCTACGAGCAGTACTTC.

V and J are TRBV6-1 and TRBJ2-1; 12 bases agree with TRBD1. The germline V gene has CDR1 MNHNS and CDR2 SASEGT. Germline trimming cut 6 bases from V and 8 bases from J; bases unmatched to any gene: 8. CDR3 size: 15 residues. CDR3: CASSDRDRGLYEQFF. In nucleotides, the CDR3 is TGTGCCAGCAGCGACCGGGACAGGGGGCTGTATGAGCAGTTCTTC.

The chain links TRBV7-3 to TRBJ2-3, with D possibly matching TRBD2 (7 bases). The CDR3 has 18 amino acids. Trimming removed 5 bases at V and 5 bases at J, with 26 bases between. Germline values: CDR1 SGHTA, CDR2 FQGTGA. CDR3 loop: CASSRTPPGGASEDTQYF. The CDR3 nucleotides read TGTGCCAGCAGCCGAACCCCCCCGGGGGGCGCATCAGAAGATACGCAGTATTTT.

This clone was seen more than once but under ten times. The chain combines TRBV10-3 with TRBJ1-2; tentatively, D is TRBD1 (6 bases). V lost 0 bases and J 2 bases, leaving 13 bases between the germline ends. Germline CDR1 is ENHRY and CDR2 is SYGVKD. The length of the CDR3 is 16 residues. The CDR3 protein is CAISESLGQTNYGYTF. CDR3 bases: TGTGCCATCAGTGAGTCCCTCGGACAGACGAACTATGGCTACACCTTC.

The chain employs TRBV18 and TRBJ1-1; perhaps TRBD1 as D (6 bases). V was shortened by 2 bases and J by 1 base, with 14 bases between the two germline ends. This CDR3 spans 16 amino acids. The germline V gene has CDR1 KGHSH and CDR2 LQKENI. DNA of the CDR3: TGTGCCAGCTCACCATCCCTCGCAGGGGCGAACACTGAAGCTTTCTTT. This sequence encodes CASSPSLAGANTEAFF.